The clone carrying this T cell receptor beta chain has only one observation. Sequencing relied on a cDNA template that was reverse transcribed from extracted RNA. The method was immunoSEQ multiplex PCR; TCRdb's version includes in-frame clones alone and lacks a portion of them. Found here are approximately 140,000 clones, about 85% of them singletons; the top ten hold roughly 13%. With 4 bases removed from V and 2 bases from J, the gap between germline ends came to 3 bases. Germline loops: CDR1 SGDLS, CDR2 YYNGEE. This CDR3 comprises 11 residues. The entry originates in a study of CD8+ T cells in alopecia areata. Treatment here: oral pan-JAK inhibitor, 5-10 mg twice daily.

The sequencing here drew on CD8+ T cells sorted from blood, taken at week 4, from a patient treated with tofacitinib. The chain joins TRBV9 to TRBJ2-5; D is uncertain. The source is a human donor with alopecia areata. The CDR3 DNA sequence: TGTGCCAGCAGCAAACAAGAGACCCAGTACTTC. Amino acids: CASSKQETQYF.